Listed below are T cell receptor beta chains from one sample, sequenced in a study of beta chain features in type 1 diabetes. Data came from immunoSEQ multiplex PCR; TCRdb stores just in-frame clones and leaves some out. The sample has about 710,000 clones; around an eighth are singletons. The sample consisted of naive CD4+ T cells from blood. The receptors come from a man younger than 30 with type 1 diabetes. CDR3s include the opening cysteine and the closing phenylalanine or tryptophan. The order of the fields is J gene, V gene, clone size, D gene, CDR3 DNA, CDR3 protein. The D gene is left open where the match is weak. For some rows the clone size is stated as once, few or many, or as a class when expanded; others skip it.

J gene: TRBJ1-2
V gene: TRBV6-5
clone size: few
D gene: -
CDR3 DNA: TGTGCCAGCAGTTCCCGGCCTGCTACGGGCTACACCTTC
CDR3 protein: CASSSRPATGYTF

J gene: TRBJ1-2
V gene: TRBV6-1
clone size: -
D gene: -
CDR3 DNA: TGTGCCAGCAGTGACGAAGGGTATGGCTACACCTTC
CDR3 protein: CASSDEGYGYTF

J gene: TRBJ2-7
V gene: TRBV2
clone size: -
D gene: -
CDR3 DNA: TGTGCCACAGTGAAGGGCCCGGACTCCCAGCCGGACGAGCAGTACTTC
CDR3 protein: CATVKGPDSQPDEQYF

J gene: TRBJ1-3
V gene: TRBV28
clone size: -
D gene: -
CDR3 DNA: TGTGCCAGCAGTTCAAGGACGGCCACAAACTCTGGAAACACCATATATTTT
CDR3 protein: CASSSRTATNSGNTIYF

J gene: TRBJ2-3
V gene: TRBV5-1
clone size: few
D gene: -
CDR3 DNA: TGCGCCAGCAGCTTGGGACAGACTTTGATCACAGATACGCAGTATTTT
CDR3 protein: CASSLGQTLITDTQYF

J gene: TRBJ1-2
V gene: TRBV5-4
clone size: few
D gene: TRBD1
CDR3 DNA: TGTGCCAGCAGCCGACAGGGGCCGATCTATGGCTACACCTTC
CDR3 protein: CASSRQGPIYGYTF

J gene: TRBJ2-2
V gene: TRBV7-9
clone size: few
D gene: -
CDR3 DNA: TGTGCCAGCAGCTTACTAGTCCTGAACACCGGGGAGCTGTTTTTT
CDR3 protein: CASSLLVLNTGELFF

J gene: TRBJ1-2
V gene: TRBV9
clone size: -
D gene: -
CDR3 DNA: TGTGCCAGCAGCGTAGAAGATGGCTACACCTTC
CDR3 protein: CASSVEDGYTF

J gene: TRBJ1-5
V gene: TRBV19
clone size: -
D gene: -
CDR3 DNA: TGTGCCAGTAGTATAGTCGGTAGGAGCAATCAGCCCCAGCATTTT
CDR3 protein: CASSIVGRSNQPQHF

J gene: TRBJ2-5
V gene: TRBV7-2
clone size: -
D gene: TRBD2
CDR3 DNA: TGTGCCAGCAGGCTCCTGGGACTAGCCGTAGAGACCCAGTACTTC
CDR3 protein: CASRLLGLAVETQYF

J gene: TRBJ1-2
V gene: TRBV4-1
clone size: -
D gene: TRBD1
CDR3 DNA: TGCGCCAGCAGCCTCCGACAGGGAGGACCATATGGCTACACCTTC
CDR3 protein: CASSLRQGGPYGYTF

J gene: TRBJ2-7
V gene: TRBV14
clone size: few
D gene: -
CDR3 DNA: TGTGCCAGCAGCCAAGCCCTCTCCTACGAGCAGTACTTC
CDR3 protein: CASSQALSYEQYF

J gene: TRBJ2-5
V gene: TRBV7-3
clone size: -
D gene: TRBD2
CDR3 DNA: TGTGCCAGCAGCCAGGGACTAGCAGAGACCCAGTACTTC
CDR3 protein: CASSQGLAETQYF

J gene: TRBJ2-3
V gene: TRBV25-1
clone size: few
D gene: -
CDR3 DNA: TGTGCCAGCAGGGGGGTAGCGAGCACAGATACGCAGTATTTT
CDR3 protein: CASRGVASTDTQYF